What follows are 17 T cell receptor beta chains derived from one specimen sequenced in a study of chemoradiotherapy in HPV16-positive cancers. Here immunoSEQ multiplex PCR was the method, and the copy in TCRdb shows in-frame clones only, minus some. The data show 8,500 to 9,000 clones, with around 74% seen just once and 9% held by the top ten. Collection of the sample occurred from a patient who underwent chemoradiotherapy. Receptors originate from a human donor with HPV-associated anogenital cancer.

The V gene is TRBV2, the J gene TRBJ2-7; the match to TRBD2 covers 9 bases. The germline V gene has CDR1 SNHLY and CDR2 FYNNEI. V trimming: 3 bases; J trimming: 2 bases; junction bases outside the gene matches: 5. The CDR3 is 15 amino acids. CDR3 coding DNA: TGTGCCAGCAGTGAGGGGGCGGGAGGGCCCTACGAGCAGTACTTC. It is translated as CASSEGAGGPYEQYF.

This chain uses TRBV27 with TRBJ1-1; no reliable D call. The CDR3 is 15 amino acids. Germline lookup yields CDR1 MNHEY and CDR2 SMNVEV (reference sequence). V lost 5 bases, J lost 0 bases, and 13 bases lay in between. The CDR3: CASSLRGPLNTEAFF. The CDR3 DNA sequence: TGTGCCAGCAGTCTCCGTGGCCCCTTGAACACTGAAGCTTTCTTT.

This clone was observed a handful of times. V gene TRBV29-1 combines with J gene TRBJ1-1, with no clear D. The CDR3 runs to 11 residues. With 4 bases removed from V and 0 bases from J, the gap between germline ends came to 3 bases. CDR1 is SQVTM, CDR2 ANQGSEA, per germline. This chain's CDR3 is CSVVLNTEAFF. The CDR3 coding sequence is TGCAGCGTTGTGTTGAACACTGAAGCTTTCTTT. The full variable domain, completed using reference TRBV29-1 and TRBJ1-1, is SAVISQKPSRDICQRGTSLTIQCQVDSQVTMMFWYRQQPGQSLTLIATANQGSEATYESGFVIDKFPISRPNLTFSTLTVSNMSPEDSSIYLCSVVLNTEAFFGQGTRLTVV.

The rearrangement uses TRBV29-1 and TRBJ2-1; 9 bases fit TRBD2. The CDR3 has 17 amino acids. Trimming at V came to 3 bases and at J to 2 bases, leaving 11 bases not matched to a gene. The germline gives CDR1 SQVTM, CDR2 ANQGSEA. The CDR3 DNA reads TGCAGCGTTGAGGGGGCGGGAGGGCCTAAGGCCTACAATGAGCAGTTCTTC. Protein product: CSVEGAGGPKAYNEQFF.

The chain couples TRBV5-1 to TRBJ2-7; 7 nucleotides match TRBD1. Germline CDR1 reads SGHRS; CDR2 reads YFSETQ. The CDR3 contains 14 residues. With V trimmed by 4 bases and J by 3 bases, 7 bases remained unmatched. The CDR3: CASSRGQTFYEQYF. For the CDR3, the DNA is TGCGCCAGCAGCCGGGGACAGACTTTCTACGAGCAGTACTTC.

This clone has a single count. The J gene is TRBJ1-2, the V gene TRBV7-9; 10 bases map to TRBD1. Trimming cost V 5 bases and J 5 bases; bases outside gene matches: 5. This CDR3 region has 14 residues. Germline-derived CDR1 and CDR2 are SEHNR and FQNEAQ (reference sequence). The CDR3 here is CASSRGQGVYGYTF. The CDR3 DNA is TGTGCCAGCAGCCGCGGACAGGGGGTTTATGGCTACACCTTC.

This sequence joins TRBV25-1 and TRBJ1-1; a weak D match, TRBD1 (5 bases). This CDR3 has 13 amino acids. Trimming pared 3 bases from V and 11 bases from J, leaving 16 bases between. Germline V gene sequence: CDR1 MGHDK, CDR2 SYGVNS. In DNA form, the CDR3 reads TGTGCCAGCAGTGATCCCCCAGGGTTGAGGGCTTTCTTT. Translation gives CASSDPPGLRAFF.

The chain recombines TRBV7-2 with TRBJ2-3; TRBD2 matches at 11 bases. The germline V gene has CDR1 SGHTA and CDR2 FQGNSA. The V gene end was trimmed by 2 bases and the J gene end by 6 bases; junction bases not matched to a gene: 4. This CDR3 region has 15 residues. CDR3 nucleotides: TGTGCCAGCAGCTTAAGGGCTAGCGGGAGGGATACGCAGTATTTT. It yields the protein CASSLRASGRDTQYF.

This clone was found once. As DNA, the CDR3 is TGCAGCGTTGTAAGAGGGGTCATCAATGAGCAGTTCTTC. It codes for CSVVRGVINEQFF. The chain joins TRBV29-1 to TRBJ2-1; possibly TRBD1 or TRBD2 for D (5 bases each). CDR1 is SQVTM and CDR2 is ANQGSEA in the germline V gene. The CDR3 runs to 13 residues. V lost 4 bases, J lost 6 bases, and 13 bases lay in between.

The chain carries TRBV10-1 and TRBJ1-1; D is uncertain. The germline V gene encodes CDR1 WNHNN and CDR2 SYGVQD (reference sequence). Trimming removed 0 bases from V and 1 base from J, with 6 bases in between. CDR3 length: 14 amino acids. For the CDR3, the DNA is TGCGCCAGCAGTGAGTCGACGGGGAACACTGAAGCTTTCTTT. Amino acids: CASSESTGNTEAFF.

The rearrangement links TRBV11-3 to TRBJ2-1, with 9 bases identical to TRBD1. From germline, CDR1 is SGHNT and CDR2 YENEEA. The CDR3 is made up of 16 amino acids. The V segment lost 5 bases and the J segment 1 base; nucleotides outside the gene matches: 6. As DNA, the CDR3 is TGTGCCAGCAGCGAAAAGGGGACAGGGTCCTACAATGAGCAGTTCTTC. Translated: CASSEKGTGSYNEQFF.

The V call is TRBV19, the J call TRBJ2-5; D is ambiguous. The J call may be wrong; the DNA end is better matched by TRBJ2-7. Germline V gene data show CDR1 as LNHDA and CDR2 as SQIVND (reference sequence). The CDR3 is 13 residues long. CDR3 sequence: CASSIDTTYEQYF. The CDR3 nucleotides are TGTGCCAGTAGTATAGACACAACCTACGAGCAGTACTTC.

V is TRBV2 and J is TRBJ2-1; 16 positions match TRBD2. The CDR3 spans 19 residues. Unmatched junction bases numbered 11, after V lost 7 bases and J lost 2 bases. Germline CDR1 and CDR2: SNHLY and FYNNEI. The CDR3 loop is CASTEPGLAGGIPYNEQFF. CDR3 nucleotides: TGTGCCAGCACCGAACCGGGACTAGCGGGAGGGATCCCCTACAATGAGCAGTTCTTC.

V is TRBV28 and J is TRBJ2-7; D call uncertain. The CDR3 loop spans 11 amino acids. Trimming removed 4 bases from V and 3 bases from J, with 4 bases in between. The germline gives CDR1 MDHEN, CDR2 SYDVKM. This chain's CDR3 is CASSSFYEQYF. CDR3 DNA sequence: TGTGCCAGCAGTTCCTTCTACGAGCAGTACTTC.

The chain links TRBV11-2 to TRBJ2-2; no firm D call. This CDR3 region has 14 residues. Germline CDR1 is SGHAT and CDR2 is FQNNGV. V lost 0 bases and J lost 0, with 2 bases in between. CDR3 sequence (DNA): TGTGCCAGCAGCTTAGACACGAACACCGGGGAGCTGTTTTTT. It codes for CASSLDTNTGELFF.

This chain connects TRBV6-1 to TRBJ1-1, with a possible D match to TRBD1 (6 bases). V was pared by 2 bases and J by 6 bases, with 28 bases between. The CDR3 contains 19 residues. From germline, CDR1 is MNHNS and CDR2 SASEGT. The CDR3 region is CASSEFRDRSSYYVPEAFF. The CDR3 nucleotides are TGTGCCAGCAGTGAATTTCGAGACAGGTCCTCCTATTACGTCCCTGAAGCTTTCTTT.

The chain is built from TRBV30 and TRBJ2-5, with TRBD2 matching 7 bases. With 3 bases clipped from V and 5 bases from J, the junction kept 12 bases outside the gene matches. Germline V gene data show CDR1 as GTSNPN and CDR2 as SVGIG (reference sequence). This CDR3 contains 15 residues. The CDR3 spells CAWSLFGAGVETQYF. For the CDR3, the DNA is TGTGCCTGGAGCCTTTTTGGCGCGGGAGTGGAGACCCAGTACTTC.